These T cell receptor beta chains were read from a single sample in a study of CD4 T cells in relation to SARS-CoV-2 and coronaviruses. The method was immunoSEQ multiplex PCR; TCRdb's version includes in-frame clones alone and lacks a portion of them. Among just under 20,000 clones listed, roughly four fifths were seen once. No antigen has been assigned to these receptors. Specimen: CD4+ T cells from PBMCs, cultured in vitro. These receptors came from a human donor in good health. Each CDR3 is given with its conserved first and last residue. D genes are given only for firm matches. Rows give clone size only sometimes, using once, few, many, or a class for an expanded clone.

cdr3_aa: CASSPNRGGYEQYF; cdr3_nt: TGCGCCAGCAGCCCAAACAGGGGGGGCTACGAGCAGTACTTC; d_call: -; clone_size: -; j_call: TRBJ2-7; v_call: TRBV4-3
cdr3_aa: CASSKGLNTGELFF; cdr3_nt: TGTGCCAGCAGCAAGGGGCTGAACACCGGGGAGCTGTTTTTT; d_call: -; clone_size: few; j_call: TRBJ2-2; v_call: TRBV7-3
cdr3_aa: CASSKRTLSYEQYF; cdr3_nt: TGTGCCAGCAGCAAACGGACCCTCTCCTACGAGCAGTACTTC; d_call: -; clone_size: -; j_call: TRBJ2-7; v_call: TRBV6-5
cdr3_aa: CASSLEPGGPNEQFF; cdr3_nt: TGTGCCAGCAGCTTAGAACCGGGGGGGCCCAATGAGCAGTTCTTC; d_call: TRBD2; clone_size: -; j_call: TRBJ2-1; v_call: TRBV7-2
cdr3_aa: CASSVEQGSTDTQYF; cdr3_nt: TGTGCCAGCAGCGTAGAGCAGGGTTCCACAGATACGCAGTATTTT; d_call: -; clone_size: -; j_call: TRBJ2-3; v_call: TRBV9
cdr3_aa: CASSSTGTVYEQYF; cdr3_nt: TGTGCCAGCAGCTCCACCGGGACTGTCTACGAGCAGTACTTC; d_call: -; clone_size: -; j_call: TRBJ2-7; v_call: TRBV7-2
cdr3_aa: CAIRDASGNTIYF; cdr3_nt: TGTGCCATACGGGATGCCTCTGGAAACACCATATATTTT; d_call: -; clone_size: -; j_call: TRBJ1-3; v_call: TRBV10-3
cdr3_aa: CASSLMGGDTGELFF; cdr3_nt: TGTGCCAGCAGTCTAATGGGGGGAGACACCGGGGAGCTGTTTTTT; d_call: -; clone_size: once; j_call: TRBJ2-2; v_call: TRBV6-5
cdr3_aa: CASTGNGANTEAFF; cdr3_nt: TGTGCCAGCACGGGGAACGGAGCGAACACTGAAGCTTTCTTT; d_call: -; clone_size: -; j_call: TRBJ1-1; v_call: TRBV6-5
cdr3_aa: CASRGPADTQYF; cdr3_nt: TGTGCCAGCAGGGGACCGGCAGATACGCAGTATTTT; d_call: -; clone_size: once; j_call: TRBJ2-3; v_call: TRBV6-5
cdr3_aa: CASSQVLSGIGEQFF; cdr3_nt: TGCGCCAGCAGCCAAGTCCTTAGCGGGATTGGTGAGCAGTTCTTC; d_call: TRBD2; clone_size: -; j_call: TRBJ2-1; v_call: TRBV4-1
cdr3_aa: CASSSLAGGGTDTQYF; cdr3_nt: TGTGCCAGCAGCTCCCTAGCGGGGGGAGGCACAGATACGCAGTATTTT; d_call: TRBD2; clone_size: few; j_call: TRBJ2-3; v_call: TRBV7-2
cdr3_aa: CASSPTDGGRSSYNSPLHF; cdr3_nt: TGTGCCAGCTCACCTACGGACGGAGGGAGAAGCTCCTATAATTCACCCCTCCACTTT; d_call: -; clone_size: -; j_call: TRBJ1-6; v_call: TRBV18
cdr3_aa: CASSYPTSGELNTGELFF; cdr3_nt: TGTGCCAGCAGTTACCCGACTAGCGGGGAACTGAACACCGGGGAGCTGTTTTTT; d_call: TRBD2; clone_size: -; j_call: TRBJ2-2; v_call: TRBV6-2/TRBV6-3
cdr3_aa: CASTLGYEQYF; cdr3_nt: TGTGCCAGCACCTTGGGCTACGAGCAGTACTTC; d_call: -; clone_size: once; j_call: TRBJ2-7; v_call: TRBV12-3/TRBV12-4
cdr3_aa: CASSTGTGGSGGYEQYF; cdr3_nt: TGTGCCAGCAGCACCGGGACAGGGGGTTCGGGAGGTTACGAGCAGTACTTC; d_call: TRBD1; clone_size: -; j_call: TRBJ2-7; v_call: TRBV5-5
cdr3_aa: CASSDGISTDTQYF; cdr3_nt: TGTGCCAGCAGTGACGGAATTAGCACAGATACGCAGTATTTT; d_call: -; clone_size: -; j_call: TRBJ2-3; v_call: TRBV6-4
cdr3_aa: CASSPLQQVPGGGYTF; cdr3_nt: TGTGCCAGCTCACCCCTTCAACAGGTTCCCGGGGGTGGCTACACCTTC; d_call: -; clone_size: -; j_call: TRBJ1-2; v_call: TRBV18
cdr3_aa: CASSLNRGTDSPLHF; cdr3_nt: TGTGCCAGCAGCTTAAACAGGGGTACGGATTCACCCCTCCACTTT; d_call: TRBD1; clone_size: -; j_call: TRBJ1-6; v_call: TRBV7-2
cdr3_aa: CASSPGEPNVLTF; cdr3_nt: TGTGCCAGCTCACCAGGGGAGCCCAACGTCCTGACTTTC; d_call: -; clone_size: -; j_call: TRBJ2-6; v_call: TRBV18
cdr3_aa: CASSLTDYRLVQYF; cdr3_nt: TGCGCCAGCAGCTTGACGGACTACCGCCTCGTGCAGTACTTC; d_call: -; clone_size: -; j_call: TRBJ2-7; v_call: TRBV5-1
cdr3_aa: CASSVGGAAFQETQYF; cdr3_nt: TGTGCCAGCAGCGTAGGTGGAGCGGCCTTCCAAGAGACCCAGTACTTC; d_call: -; clone_size: -; j_call: TRBJ2-5; v_call: TRBV9
cdr3_aa: CSVEGPRGSGAYQETQYF; cdr3_nt: TGCAGCGTTGAAGGCCCCCGGGGTAGCGGGGCCTACCAAGAGACCCAGTACTTC; d_call: TRBD2; clone_size: -; j_call: TRBJ2-5; v_call: TRBV29-1
cdr3_aa: CASSGGIYGYTF; cdr3_nt: TGTGCCAGCTCTGGGGGCATATATGGCTACACCTTC; d_call: -; clone_size: -; j_call: TRBJ1-2; v_call: TRBV18
cdr3_aa: CASSTPVGLADTDTQYF; cdr3_nt: TGTGCCAGCAGTACCCCCGTGGGCCTAGCGGACACAGATACGCAGTATTTT; d_call: TRBD2; clone_size: -; j_call: TRBJ2-3; v_call: TRBV28
cdr3_aa: CASSRGQGGNYGYTF; cdr3_nt: TGTGCCAGTAGTAGGGGACAGGGAGGTAACTATGGCTACACCTTC; d_call: TRBD1; clone_size: -; j_call: TRBJ1-2; v_call: TRBV19
cdr3_aa: CASLPRALGDTQYF; cdr3_nt: TGCGCCAGCCTCCCCCGGGCCCTAGGGGATACGCAGTATTTT; d_call: -; clone_size: -; j_call: TRBJ2-3; v_call: TRBV10-2
cdr3_aa: CASSGLLAKNIQYF; cdr3_nt: TGTGCCAGCAGCGGTCTGCTAGCCAAAAACATTCAGTACTTC; d_call: -; clone_size: once; j_call: TRBJ2-4; v_call: TRBV5-6
cdr3_aa: CASRLIQGGFEQYF; cdr3_nt: TGTGCAAGTCGCTTGATACAGGGGGGGTTCGAGCAGTACTTC; d_call: -; clone_size: -; j_call: TRBJ2-7; v_call: TRBV12-2
cdr3_aa: CASSQRWDEQFF; cdr3_nt: TGTGCCAGCAGTCAGAGGTGGGATGAGCAGTTCTTC; d_call: -; clone_size: -; j_call: TRBJ2-1; v_call: TRBV12-3/TRBV12-4
cdr3_aa: CASSVSGGAFNEQFF; cdr3_nt: TGTGCCAGCAGCGTTAGCGGGGGGGCCTTCAATGAGCAGTTCTTC; d_call: TRBD2; clone_size: -; j_call: TRBJ2-1; v_call: TRBV9
cdr3_aa: CASSPMRQYNEQFF; cdr3_nt: TGTGCCAGCAGCCCGATGCGACAGTACAATGAGCAGTTCTTC; d_call: -; clone_size: -; j_call: TRBJ2-1; v_call: TRBV7-2